Sequencing of this T cell receptor beta chain was carried out in a study of regulatory T cells in long-lasting Graves disease. Across the whole study: Freshly diagnosed Graves' patients had used antithyroid drugs for under 3 months. Study results and limitations: Persistent disease preferred TRBV28, TRBJ1-2 and TRBJ2-5.

TCR beta libraries were built with iRepertoire HTBI primers and Arm-PCR of CDR3 regions. TCRdb recomputed calls from the multiplex PCR reads with MiXCR, one row per CDR3 protein. Of 300,000 to 400,000 distinct CDR3 sequences listed, over 15% are singletons. V shed 6 bases and J shed 4 bases, with 15 bases lying between them. CDR3 length equals 15 residues. Germline assignment: CDR1 SNHLY and CDR2 FYNNEI. This clonotype was observed a few times. Its antigen remains unknown. The time point here: newly diagnosed GD, antithyroid drugs for less than 3 months. Following extraction of RNA from PBMCs, that RNA was used to make the TCR library. The same data also went into a second study, on T cells in Graves' hyperthyroidism and ophthalmopathy.

The TCR comes from a man aged 35 to 55 with Graves disease. Material: peripheral blood mononuclear cells (PBMCs), obtained at new diagnosis, from a patient treated with antithyroid drugs. The rearrangement uses TRBV2 and TRBJ2-2; D perhaps matches TRBD1 (6 bases). The CDR3 sequence is CASSPPPRGTGELFF. The CDR3 coding sequence is TGTGCCAGCAGCCCCCCCCCCAGGGGCACCGGGGAGCTGTTTTTT.